This T cell receptor beta chain was found in a study of blood T cell repertoires in COVID-19. On the study more broadly: The origin of the acute and convalescent COVID-19 samples was the United States, Italy and Spain.

The CDR3 is made up of 14 amino acids. Germline V gene sequence: CDR1 SGHRS, CDR2 YFSETQ. After removal of 0 bases from V and 4 bases from J, the junction contained 2 bases not matched to a gene. As originally analysed: Estimation of nucleated cell counts was performed using reference gene primer amplification. Measured with immunoSEQ multiplex PCR; TCRdb has only the in-frame clones, and not every one. That table is the source of V, J and clone size, and D and trimming were worked out from the DNA. This table has more than 65,000 clones, about 83% appearing once. This TCR came from a man aged 60-69 years with acute or convalescent COVID-19. The chain joins TRBV5-1 to TRBJ1-2; 8 nucleotides line up with TRBD1. Specimen: peripheral blood. This CDR3 is CASSLGQGAYGYTF. The CDR3 nucleotides read TGCGCCAGCAGCTTGGGCCAGGGGGCCTATGGCTACACCTTC.